The 25 T cell receptor beta chains listed next were all sequenced from one sample in a study of blood T cell repertoires in COVID-19. The assay was immunoSEQ multiplex PCR, and TCRdb's table has in-frame clones only and misses some. This sample has approximately 75,000 clones; about 79% occur once, and the top ten carry around 20%. Material for sequencing was peripheral blood. The source is a woman between 50 and 59 years old with acute or convalescent COVID-19.

CDR3 sequence reads: CSASPSGVITDTQYF. Written as DNA, the CDR3 is TGCAGTGCTAGTCCTAGCGGGGTGATCACAGATACGCAGTATTTT. This sequence joins TRBV20-1 and TRBJ2-3; 9 bases match TRBD2. Germline CDR1 DFQATT, CDR2 SNEGSKA (reference sequence). CDR3 length: 15 amino acids. With 3 bases clipped from V and 2 bases from J, the junction kept 6 bases outside the gene matches.

The gene calls are TRBV7-6 and TRBJ2-5, with 10 bases fitting TRBD2. This CDR3 contains 16 residues. Trimming cost V 5 bases and J 0 bases; bases outside gene matches: 6. The V gene's germline CDR1 is SGHVS and CDR2 FNYEAQ. CDR3 nucleotide sequence: TGTGCCAGCAGCCCCCAACTAGCGGGACACCAAGAGACCCAGTACTTC. Amino acid sequence: CASSPQLAGHQETQYF.

The chain combines TRBV4-2 with TRBJ2-7; 8 bases are a match to TRBD2. The CDR3 has 17 residues. V dropped 0 bases and J dropped 1; count of bases not matched to a gene: 8. The germline V gene has CDR1 LGHNA and CDR2 YNFKEQ. The CDR3 region is CASSQERKSGGSYEQYF. The CDR3 DNA reads as TGTGCCAGCAGCCAAGAAAGGAAGAGCGGGGGATCCTACGAGCAGTACTTC.

The chain combines TRBV7-9 with TRBJ2-2; 7 nucleotides align to TRBD2. Per the germline V gene, CDR1 is SEHNR and CDR2 is FQNEAQ (reference sequence). The CDR3 covers 15 residues. Unmatched junction bases numbered 10, after V lost 8 bases and J lost 4 bases. CDR3 DNA: TGTGCCAGCGGCAAGGGACTACCGCTCACCGGGGAGCTGTTTTTT. Translating it yields CASGKGLPLTGELFF.

The chain links TRBV7-8 to TRBJ2-7; unclear D gene. CDR3 length: 19 residues. In germline, CDR1 is SGHVS, CDR2 FQNEAQ. Trimming left V 1 base short and J 0 bases short, with 22 bases between. The CDR3: CASSLVWPWVSRSSYEQYF. CDR3 DNA: TGTGCCAGCAGCTTAGTATGGCCCTGGGTCAGTAGGAGCTCCTACGAGCAGTACTTC. Complete variable domain (other parts from reference TRBV7-8 and TRBJ2-7): GAGVSQSPRYKVAKRGQDVALRCDPISGHVSLFWYQQALGQGPEFLTYFQNEAQLDKSGLPSDRFFAERPEGSVSTLKIQRTQQEDSAVYLCASSLVWPWVSRSSYEQYFGPGTRLTVT.

V gene TRBV7-2 combines with J gene TRBJ2-3, with no clear D. Germline CDR1 and CDR2: SGHTA and FQGNSA. This CDR3 comprises 11 residues. Trimming took off 4 bases at V and 6 bases at J, with 5 bases between the two ends. CDR3 in amino acids: CASSSRDTQYF. The CDR3 DNA follows: TGTGCCAGCAGCTCCCGGGATACGCAGTATTTT.

Comments on this clone: Within the sample, other DNA sequences also encode this same CDR3. V is TRBV9 and J is TRBJ2-7, with D possibly being TRBD1 (6 bases). The CDR3 is 14 residues long. The V and J ends lost 2 bases and 2 bases respectively, with 11 bases between them. CDR1 and CDR2 from the germline V gene are SGDLS and YYNGEE. This CDR3 reads CASSVSGTTYEQYF. As DNA, the CDR3 is TGTGCCAGCAGCGTCTCCGGGACAACCTACGAGCAGTACTTC. Supplemented by reference TRBV9 and TRBJ2-7, the full variable domain reads DSGVTQTPKHLITATGQRVTLRCSPRSGDLSVYWYQQSLDQGLQFLIQYYNGEERAKGNILERFSAQQFPDLHSELNLSSLELGDSALYFCASSVSGTTYEQYFGPGTRLTVT.

This chain uses TRBV4-3 with TRBJ1-1; D may be TRBD1 (6 bases). V was trimmed by 0 bases and J by 0 bases, leaving 14 bases between them. The CDR3 runs to 17 residues. Germline-derived CDR1 and CDR2 are LGHNA and YSLEER. The CDR3 region has the DNA TGCGCCAGCAGCCAAGATGGGGGCGGGGGCCTGAACACTGAAGCTTTCTTT. It is translated as CASSQDGGGGLNTEAFF.

The V call is TRBV5-1, the J call TRBJ1-2, with D perhaps TRBD1 (5 bases). V gave up 0 bases and J gave up 8 bases, with 14 bases separating them. The V gene's germline CDR1 is SGHRS and CDR2 YFSETQ. The CDR3 loop spans 14 amino acids. The CDR3 is CASSLAAGLEGYTF. Written as DNA, the CDR3 is TGCGCCAGCAGCTTGGCAGCAGGGCTGGAGGGCTACACCTTC.

The chain is built from TRBV5-4 and TRBJ2-7; 7 bases are a match to TRBD2. Trimming removed 4 bases from V and 3 bases from J; junction bases left unmatched: 13. The germline V gene has CDR1 SGHNT and CDR2 YYREEE (reference sequence). This CDR3 region has 16 residues. The CDR3 nucleotides read TGTGCCAGCAGCCCTCCGTCGTTTGGGGGGGACTACGAGCAGTACTTC. The encoded protein is CASSPPSFGGDYEQYF.

This rearrangement joins TRBV6-2 or TRBV6-3 to TRBJ1-1, with 8 nucleotides matching TRBD1. Germline loops: CDR1 MNHEY, CDR2 SVGEGT. This CDR3 is 14 amino acids long. J lost 6 bases, V lost 5 bases, and 8 bases had no gene match. CDR3 nucleotide sequence: TGTGCCAGCAGTCTCCCTCAGGGGGCCTCTGAAGCTTTCTTT. Its translation is CASSLPQGASEAFF.

This chain uses TRBV4-3 with TRBJ2-2; possible D gene TRBD1, 6 bases. The CDR3 has 17 residues. CDR1 is LGHNA and CDR2 is YSLEER in the germline V gene. V lost 1 base and J lost 0, with 12 bases in between. Here the CDR3 DNA reads TGCGCCAGCAGCCAAGGTTACACAGGGCCGAACACCGGGGAGCTGTTTTTT. Translating gives CASSQGYTGPNTGELFF.

J is TRBJ2-7 and V is TRBV12-1; the D segment call TRBD1 is taken from the table without a DNA check. TRBV12-1 is a known pseudogene. The CDR3 has 15 amino acids. As DNA, the CDR3 is TGTGCCAGCAGCTTTTTCAGGGGACAATCCTACGAGCAGTACTTC. Its translation is CASSFFRGQSYEQYF.

The V gene is TRBV3-1 (or the pseudogene TRBV3-2), the J gene TRBJ2-2, with TRBD1 identical over 8 bases. The CDR3 runs 15 residues. With 5 bases clipped from V and 6 bases from J, the junction kept 8 bases outside the gene matches. Germline V gene data show CDR1 as LGHDT and CDR2 as YNNKEL (reference sequence). In DNA form, the CDR3 reads TGTGCCAGCAGCGAGGCCAGGGGGCGGTCCGGGGAGCTGTTTTTT. It is translated as CASSEARGRSGELFF.

V usage is TRBV28 and J usage is TRBJ2-7; weak D call: TRBD2 (7 bases). This CDR3 comprises 14 residues. Trimming cost V 6 bases and J 2 bases, with 14 bases left between them. Germline CDR1 reads MDHEN; CDR2 reads SYDVKM. CDR3 in amino acids: CASRSTGLAYEQYF. DNA of the CDR3: TGTGCCAGCAGATCGACAGGACTAGCCTACGAGCAGTACTTC.

The rearrangement uses TRBV19 and TRBJ2-7; 9 positions match TRBD1. This CDR3 comprises 16 residues. Germline values: CDR1 LNHDA, CDR2 SQIVND (reference sequence). J was trimmed by 3 bases and V by 4 bases; bases with no gene match: 10. This CDR3 is CASSRTGQGYNYEQYF. CDR3 nucleotide sequence: TGTGCCAGTAGTAGAACCGGACAGGGGTATAACTACGAGCAGTACTTC.

This sequence joins TRBV19 and TRBJ2-7; 10 bases agree with TRBD2. The junction had 9 bases not matched to a gene; V was cut back by 5 bases and J by 2 bases. This CDR3 spans 16 amino acids. Germline V lookup: CDR1 LNHDA, CDR2 SQIVND (reference sequence). Here the CDR3 reads CASSSPRTSGTYEQYF. Written as DNA, the CDR3 is TGTGCCAGTAGTTCCCCAAGGACTAGCGGAACCTACGAGCAGTACTTC.

This sequence joins TRBV19 and TRBJ1-5; D perhaps matches TRBD1 (5 bases). Trimming cost V 7 bases and J 4 bases, with 8 bases left between them. The CDR3 consists of 12 residues. Germline V lookup: CDR1 LNHDA, CDR2 SQIVND (reference sequence). This chain's CDR3 is CASMGGNQPQHF. The DNA for the CDR3 is TGTGCCAGTATGGGGGGTAATCAGCCCCAGCATTTT.

This clone was seen a single time. J is TRBJ1-5 and V is TRBV6-5, with D perhaps TRBD1 (5 bases). Trimming took 2 bases from V and 5 from J, leaving 13 bases between them. Germline CDR1 MNHEY, CDR2 SVGAGI. CDR3 size: 15 residues. CDR3 in amino acids: CASSYGGGRDQPQHF. CDR3 DNA sequence: TGTGCCAGCAGTTACGGGGGGGGGAGGGATCAGCCCCAGCATTTT.

The chain carries TRBV10-3 and TRBJ2-7, with D perhaps TRBD2 (6 bases). Trimming stripped 8 bases from V and 1 base from J, with 6 bases between. The germline gives CDR1 ENHRY, CDR2 SYGVKD. CDR3 length: 11 residues. As DNA, the CDR3 is TGTGCCATCGGGGGGTCCTACGAGCAGTACTTC. Its protein is CAIGGSYEQYF.

V is TRBV15 and J is TRBJ1-6, with 8 positions matching TRBD1. The V gene end was trimmed by 0 bases and the J gene end by 9 bases; junction bases not matched to a gene: 13. Germline CDR1 is LNHNV and CDR2 is YYDKDF (reference sequence). The CDR3 is 18 amino acids. Here the CDR3 DNA reads TGTGCCACCAGCAGAGAATCACCAGGGGGCCTTGTTAGTTCACCCCTCCACTTT. It yields the protein CATSRESPGGLVSSPLHF.

This chain connects TRBV27 to TRBJ1-6; D gene ambiguous. From germline, CDR1 is MNHEY and CDR2 SMNVEV (reference sequence). Trimming shortened V by 7 bases and J by 4 bases, and 8 bases separated the two germline ends. The CDR3 runs 13 residues. CDR3 residues: CASKSTYNSPLHF. CDR3 sequence (DNA): TGTGCCAGCAAAAGTACTTATAATTCACCCCTCCACTTT.

V is TRBV3-1 (or the pseudogene TRBV3-2) and J is TRBJ2-7; D unclear. Trimming stripped 0 bases from V and 2 bases from J, with 17 bases between. This CDR3 contains 17 residues. Germline assignment: CDR1 LGHDT and CDR2 YNNKEL (reference sequence). CDR3: CASSQDAPGGVAYEQYF. DNA of the CDR3: TGTGCCAGCAGCCAAGATGCGCCGGGTGGAGTCGCCTACGAGCAGTACTTC.

This clone came up once. The chain combines TRBV11-2 with TRBJ2-3, with a tentative D call TRBD2 (6 bases). This CDR3 is built from 14 residues. Trimming stripped 5 bases from V and 5 bases from J, with 14 bases between. Per the germline V gene, CDR1 is SGHAT and CDR2 is FQNNGV. The CDR3 sequence is CASSPRDSRDTQYF. The CDR3 nucleotides are TGTGCCAGCAGCCCCCGGGACTCACGAGATACGCAGTATTTT.

V usage is TRBV3-1 (or the pseudogene TRBV3-2) and J usage is TRBJ1-4, with 9 bases aligning to TRBD1. The CDR3 has 15 residues. V shed 8 bases and J 10 bases; nucleotides not matched to a gene: 14. The germline V gene has CDR1 LGHDT and CDR2 YNNKEL (reference sequence). CDR3 residues: CASPRGRTGARKLFF. The CDR3 DNA reads TGTGCCAGCCCTAGGGGCCGGACAGGGGCGAGAAAACTGTTTTTT.